This T cell receptor (beta chain) was recorded in a study of human T cells and chemical hapten exposure. Across the whole study: Sensitization involved placing 2% DPC onto an approximately 2 cm by approximately 2 cm region of upper inner arm skin. Small pooled library volume differences mainly caused per-sample TCR yield variation.

The germline V gene has CDR1 DFQATT and CDR2 SNEGSKA (reference sequence). V lost 1 base, J lost 4 bases, and 14 bases lay in between. The CDR3 is 15 amino acids. Library preparation tagged each individual cDNA molecule with a unique molecular identifier. TCRdb re-called the RACE reads with MiXCR, one entry per CDR3 protein. This repertoire shows some 79,000 distinct CDR3 sequences, about 9.4% found once; its top ten account for approximately 5%. Time point of the sample: patch test 2, 6 weeks after DPC sensitization. The treatment denotes: therapeutic diphenylcyclopropenone sensitization with weekly scalp DPC. Prior to application of each patch test, blood was drawn. This clonotype was seen repeatedly, ten times or more.

This sequence joins TRBV20-1 and TRBJ1-5; D is perhaps TRBD1 (6 bases). The clonotype originates from a woman in her 50s with alopecia areata. Some clones in this sample may be carry-over from other donors' samples. The source material was whole blood, sampled in connection with sensitization to the hapten diphenylcyclopropenone (DPC). CDR3 sequence reads: CSARGARGTNQPQHF. DNA for the CDR3: TGCAGTGCTAGAGGAGCCAGGGGCACAAATCAGCCCCAGCATTTT.